Listed below are T cell receptor beta chains from one sample, sequenced in a study of cytomegalovirus exposure and HLA in healthy donors. Assay used: immunoSEQ multiplex PCR; TCRdb lists only in-frame clones, some missing. The sample lists about 130,000 clones; approximately 82% were seen once. Sequencing input: PBMCs. These receptors came from a man aged 30-40 years in good health and CMV-seropositive. CDR3s include the opening cysteine and the closing phenylalanine or tryptophan. Each record gives: D gene, V gene, clone size, J gene, CDR3 DNA, CDR3 protein. The D gene is left open where the match is weak. Some rows have no size entry. The others give once, few or many, or a class for an expanded clone.

D gene: .; V gene: TRBV5-6; clone size: .; J gene: TRBJ1-5; CDR3 DNA: TGTGCCAGCAGCTTGGGTCAGGGGAGGGGACAGCCCCAGCATTTT; CDR3 protein: CASSLGQGRGQPQHF
D gene: TRBD2; V gene: TRBV5-4; clone size: once; J gene: TRBJ2-1; CDR3 DNA: TGTGCCAGCAGCTTGGGACTAGCGGGAGCATGGATCTTC; CDR3 protein: CASSLGLAGAWIF
D gene: .; V gene: TRBV5-1; clone size: once; J gene: TRBJ1-3; CDR3 DNA: TGCGCCAGCAGCGAGGGGGTCCTGAACTCTGGAAACACCATATATTTT; CDR3 protein: CASSEGVLNSGNTIYF
D gene: .; V gene: TRBV4-3; clone size: few; J gene: TRBJ1-4; CDR3 DNA: TGCGCCAGCAGCCAAGAGTCAGGGCGGAATGAAAAACTGTTTTTT; CDR3 protein: CASSQESGRNEKLFF
D gene: .; V gene: TRBV6-5; clone size: .; J gene: TRBJ2-1; CDR3 DNA: TGTGCCAGCAGTTACTCAGGGGACTCCTACAATGAGCAGTTCTTC; CDR3 protein: CASSYSGDSYNEQFF
D gene: TRBD2; V gene: TRBV5-1; clone size: .; J gene: TRBJ2-1; CDR3 DNA: TGCGCCAGCAGCTTGGATCTAGCGGGGGGGCCCCTCGGATTCTTC; CDR3 protein: CASSLDLAGGPLGFF
D gene: .; V gene: TRBV20-1; clone size: .; J gene: TRBJ1-4; CDR3 DNA: TGCAGTGCTAGAGAGACAGAAAAACTGTTTTTT; CDR3 protein: CSARETEKLFF
D gene: .; V gene: TRBV6-4; clone size: .; J gene: TRBJ1-1; CDR3 DNA: TGTGCCAGCAGTGACTCGCGAAACACTGAAGCTTTCTTT; CDR3 protein: CASSDSRNTEAFF
D gene: .; V gene: TRBV18; clone size: .; J gene: TRBJ1-2; CDR3 DNA: TGTGCCAGCTCACCATTGGACAACGCCTATGGCTACACCTTC; CDR3 protein: CASSPLDNAYGYTF
D gene: TRBD2; V gene: TRBV7-6; clone size: .; J gene: TRBJ2-5; CDR3 DNA: TGTGCCAGCAGACCGGGAGGGGGGGAGGGAGAGACCCAGTACTTC; CDR3 protein: CASRPGGGEGETQYF
D gene: TRBD2; V gene: TRBV18; clone size: once; J gene: TRBJ2-4; CDR3 DNA: TGTGCCAGCTCACCTGGGACTAGCGGGAGTCAGATAAACATTCAGTACTTC; CDR3 protein: CASSPGTSGSQINIQYF
D gene: .; V gene: TRBV15; clone size: .; J gene: TRBJ1-2; CDR3 DNA: TGTGCCACCAGCAGAGACGCCAGGGGTAGCTATGGCTACACCTTC; CDR3 protein: CATSRDARGSYGYTF
D gene: TRBD2; V gene: TRBV27; clone size: .; J gene: TRBJ2-1; CDR3 DNA: TGTGCCAGCAGGGACGGACTAGCGGACTACTCCTCCTACAATGAGCAGTTCTTC; CDR3 protein: CASRDGLADYSSYNEQFF
D gene: TRBD2; V gene: TRBV5-1; clone size: .; J gene: TRBJ2-5; CDR3 DNA: TGCGCCAGCAGACCATGGGCGGGGGTACAAGAGACCCAGTACTTC; CDR3 protein: CASRPWAGVQETQYF
D gene: .; V gene: TRBV27; clone size: few; J gene: TRBJ2-5; CDR3 DNA: TGTGCCAGCAGTACCCAGACGGGGGAGACCCAGTACTTC; CDR3 protein: CASSTQTGETQYF
D gene: .; V gene: TRBV5-6; clone size: .; J gene: TRBJ1-5; CDR3 DNA: TGTGCCAGCAGCTTGCAAAATCAGCCCCAGCATTTT; CDR3 protein: CASSLQNQPQHF